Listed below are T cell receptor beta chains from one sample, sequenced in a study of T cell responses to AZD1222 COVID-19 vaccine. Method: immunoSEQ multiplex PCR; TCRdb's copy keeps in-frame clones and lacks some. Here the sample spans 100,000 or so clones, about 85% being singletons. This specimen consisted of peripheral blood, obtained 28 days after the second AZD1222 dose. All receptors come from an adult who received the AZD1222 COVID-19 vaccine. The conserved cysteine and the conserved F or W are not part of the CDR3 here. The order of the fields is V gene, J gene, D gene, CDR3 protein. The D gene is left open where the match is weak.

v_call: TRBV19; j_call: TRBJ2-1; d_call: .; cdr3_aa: ASTKDITYNEQF
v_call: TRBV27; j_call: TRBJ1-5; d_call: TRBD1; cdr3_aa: ASSTGTGGNQPQH
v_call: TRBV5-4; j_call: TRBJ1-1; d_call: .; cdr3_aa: ASSWGGKMNTEAF
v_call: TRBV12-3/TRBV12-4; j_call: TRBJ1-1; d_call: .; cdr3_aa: AIRNTSGGEAF
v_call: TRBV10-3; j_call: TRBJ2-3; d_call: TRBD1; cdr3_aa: AISALGGAADTQY
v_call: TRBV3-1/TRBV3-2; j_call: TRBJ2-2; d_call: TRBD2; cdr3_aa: ASSKTSAGELF
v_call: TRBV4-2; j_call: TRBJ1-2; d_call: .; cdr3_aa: ASSPELGQWGGYT
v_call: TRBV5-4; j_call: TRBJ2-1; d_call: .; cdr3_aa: ASSLAVRTYSYNEQF
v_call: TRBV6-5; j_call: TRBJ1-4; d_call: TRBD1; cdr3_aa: ASSQGQKNEKLF
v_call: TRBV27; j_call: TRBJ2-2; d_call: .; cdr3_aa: ASSLRRGNTGELF
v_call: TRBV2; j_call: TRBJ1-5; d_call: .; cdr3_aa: ASSDGGTGEPQH
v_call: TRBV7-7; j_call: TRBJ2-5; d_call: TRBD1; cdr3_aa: ASSPGTVRETQY
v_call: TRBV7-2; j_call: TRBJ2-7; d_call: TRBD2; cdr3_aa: ASSLEGGRAYEQY
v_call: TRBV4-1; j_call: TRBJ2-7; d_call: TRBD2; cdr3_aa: ASSQASSGGGLEQY
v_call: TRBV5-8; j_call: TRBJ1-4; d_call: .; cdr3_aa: ASSVGWTNEKLF
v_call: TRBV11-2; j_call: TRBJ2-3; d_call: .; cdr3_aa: ASSPPWDTFTDTQY
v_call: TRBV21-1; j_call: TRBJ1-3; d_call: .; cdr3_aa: ASSKTQTQRSGNTIY
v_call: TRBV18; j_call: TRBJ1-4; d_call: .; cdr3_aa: ASSPQGGVEKLF
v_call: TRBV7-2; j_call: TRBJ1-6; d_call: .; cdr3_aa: ASSLVGRDSPLH
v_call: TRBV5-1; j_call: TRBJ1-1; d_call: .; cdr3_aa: ASSPTVGETGGSVF